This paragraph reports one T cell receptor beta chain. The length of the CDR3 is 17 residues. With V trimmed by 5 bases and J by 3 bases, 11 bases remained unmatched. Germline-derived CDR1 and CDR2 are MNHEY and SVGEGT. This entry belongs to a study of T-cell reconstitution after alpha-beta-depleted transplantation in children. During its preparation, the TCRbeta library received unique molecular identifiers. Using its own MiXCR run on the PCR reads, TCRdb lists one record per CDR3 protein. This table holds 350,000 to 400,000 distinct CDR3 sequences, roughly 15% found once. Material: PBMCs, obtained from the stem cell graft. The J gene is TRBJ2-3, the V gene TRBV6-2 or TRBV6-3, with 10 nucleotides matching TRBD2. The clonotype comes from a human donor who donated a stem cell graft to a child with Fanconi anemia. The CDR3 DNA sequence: TGTGCCAGCAGTCACCGACCAGCGGGGGGGATAACAGATACGCAGTATTTT. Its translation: CASSHRPAGGITDTQYF.